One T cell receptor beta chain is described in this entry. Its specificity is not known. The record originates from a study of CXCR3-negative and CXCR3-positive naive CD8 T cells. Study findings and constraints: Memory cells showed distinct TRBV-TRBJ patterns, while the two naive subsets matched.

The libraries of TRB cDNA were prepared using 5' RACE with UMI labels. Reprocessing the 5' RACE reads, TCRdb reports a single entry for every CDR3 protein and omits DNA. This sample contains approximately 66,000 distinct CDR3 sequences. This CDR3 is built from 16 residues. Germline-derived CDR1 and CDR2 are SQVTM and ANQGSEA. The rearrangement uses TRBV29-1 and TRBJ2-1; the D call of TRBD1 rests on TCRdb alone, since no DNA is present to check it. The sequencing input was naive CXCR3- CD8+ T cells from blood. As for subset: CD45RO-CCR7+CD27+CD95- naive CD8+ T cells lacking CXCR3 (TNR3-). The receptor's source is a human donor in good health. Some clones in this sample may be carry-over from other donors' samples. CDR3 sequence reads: CSVDLLPGDRDNEQFF.